This TCR beta chain was obtained from a study of blood T cell repertoires in COVID-19 (dated by TCRdb to between 2020 and 2021). Study-level background: Samples covering the acute and convalescent phases of COVID-19 were provided by collaborators in the United States, Italy and Spain. The sample metadata nearly always contained a de-identified subject ID, COVID-19 status, age in years and sex. The samples were drawn from the first 160 participants of the ongoing ImmuneRACE study and from 950 to 1,500 subjects provided by 6 global collaborators. HLA class I and class II types, where available, came from metadata supplied by the sample provider rather than from assay-based typing. The material from the prospective study consisted of cDNA or gDNA derived from T cells, B-cell-depleted T cells, or PBMCs. Deeply sampled blood TCRbeta repertoires from subjects exposed to, actively infected with, or recovered from COVID-19 were included in the dataset. The repertoires were released in a freely available public database meant as a resource for research on the immune response to SARS-CoV-2.

One collaborating source in Seattle enrolled patients during active infection and followed them longitudinally through the course of disease. The collaborating institutions used their own protocols to collect whole blood in K2EDTA tubes. Collaborator samples were shipped for TCRbeta analysis as frozen whole blood, isolated PBMCs, or DNA extracted from either sample type. Study-wide conclusions, independent of this receptor: The amount of clinical and demographic metadata varied by source and participant and was provided uncurated.

With respect to this clone: Its antigen is still unknown. No quality values exist for individual bases; no much larger clone is one base distant.

The immunoSEQ Assay, a bias-controlled multiplex PCR, was used to amplify TCRbeta CDR3 regions from genomic DNA. The source study handled its data this way. Nucleated cell counts per sample were estimated from amplification of reference gene primers within the assay. Sequence reads were collapsed and filtered to measure the absolute abundance of every unique TCRbeta CDR3 rearrangement. For each sample, productive Simpson clonality was calculated as the square root of Simpson's diversity index over productive rearrangements. Not all clones reach the TCRdb copy of this immuneACCESS table, which keeps in-frame sequences only. Checked studies attribute under half of the gap to unresolved V genes and leave the rest unexplained. V, J and clone size are those of that table, while D and trimming were read from the DNA. Counted in this sample were about 200,000 clones; roughly 77% of them appeared once. Of the sample, about 6.5% falls within the top ten clones.

The CDR3 covers 15 residues, taking in both the cysteine and the phenylalanine. Only the CDR3 DNA is retained, 45 bases long and in frame from the first base. CDR1 and CDR2 were assigned from the germline V gene as KGHSH and LQKENI. Between the V and J ends, shortened by 3 bases and 7 bases respectively, the junction contains 17 bases. This receptor chain uses TRBV18 and TRBJ2-3; tentative D gene TRBD2, with 7 bases matching. Sequenced sample: peripheral blood. The clonotype was recovered from a woman in her thirties or forties with COVID-19, enrolled during active disease. The nucleotides read TGTGCCAGCTCACCTCGGGGGGCACGCACGAATACGCAGTATTTT. This yields the protein CASSPRGARTNTQYF.